This T cell receptor beta chain was captured in a study of control samples from healthy donors and cancer patients. Assay: immunoSEQ multiplex PCR; the TCRdb copy retains only in-frame clones and omits some. The table includes around 200,000 clones, approximately 92% detected once. The CDR3 totals 12 residues. The V gene lost 6 bases and the J gene lost 7 bases, with 9 bases spanning the gap. The V gene's germline CDR1 is SNHLY and CDR2 FYNNEI. This receptor was taken from a man aged 18 to 30 in good health. Sequencing input: blood. The chain carries TRBV2 and TRBJ1-4; no reliable D call. The CDR3 loop is CASSAAFEKLFF. DNA of the CDR3: TGTGCCAGCAGCGCCGCATTTGAAAAACTGTTTTTT.